Listed below are T cell receptor beta chains from one sample, sequenced in a study of blood T cell repertoires in COVID-19. Here immunoSEQ multiplex PCR was the method, and the copy in TCRdb shows in-frame clones only, minus some. The top ten clones hold 1.5% to 2% of a sample with about 120,000 clones, 90% of them seen once. Sequencing was performed on peripheral blood. The receptors were sampled from a human donor with active COVID-19. The donor label of this sample is uncertain. Each CDR3 is given with its conserved first and last residue. The D gene is left open where the match is weak. Rows give clone size only sometimes, using once, few, many, or a class for an expanded clone.

>TRBV6-1|TRBD1|few|TRBJ1-1|14
TGTGCCAGCAGTGAGACAGGGGAGCACACTGAAGCTTTCTTT
CASSETGEHTEAFF
>TRBV2|-|-|TRBJ2-1|11
TGTGCCAGCAGTATAGGAGATGAGCAGTTCTTC
CASSIGDEQFF
>TRBV30|-|-|TRBJ2-1|15
TGTGCCTGGATTGCCGCGGGGGCCCGCCCGGGTGAGCAGTTCTTC
CAWIAAGARPGEQFF
>TRBV11-2|TRBD1|-|TRBJ2-1|14
TGTGCCAGCAGCTTAGTACAGGGGGCTTTTGAGCAGTTCTTC
CASSLVQGAFEQFF
>TRBV10-3|-|-|TRBJ1-1|13
TGTGCCATCAGTGGCGGGGGCCGGGATTCCGCTTTCTTT
CAISGGGRDSAFF
>TRBV27|TRBD2|-|TRBJ2-1|16
TGTGCCAGCAGTACAAGGACTAGTAGGACGTACAATGAGCAGTTCTTC
CASSTRTSRTYNEQFF
>TRBV4-1|TRBD1|-|TRBJ2-7|14
TGCGCCAGCAGCCCGGGACAGGGGGCCCTCGAGCAGTACTTC
CASSPGQGALEQYF
>TRBV30|-|-|TRBJ1-4|15
TGTGCCTGGAGTCAAACAGGGCAGTTTAATGAAAAACTGTTTTTT
CAWSQTGQFNEKLFF
>TRBV18|-|few|TRBJ1-6|15
TGTGCCAGCACAACGTCGCCCAGGGTAAATTCACCCCTCCACTTT
CASTTSPRVNSPLHF
>TRBV12-3/TRBV12-4|-|-|TRBJ2-2|12
TGTGCCAGCACTAAGGGGTCCGGGGAGCTGTTTTTT
CASTKGSGELFF
>TRBV13|-|-|TRBJ1-1|14
TGTGCCAGCACCGACTACGGGGGGCACCCGCTGGCTTTCTTT
CASTDYGGHPLAFF
>TRBV4-3|-|-|TRBJ2-7|14
TGCGCCAGCAGCCAAGTAAATTTTCGGGGTGAGCAGTACTTC
CASSQVNFRGEQYF
>TRBV4-1|-|-|TRBJ2-3|17
TGCGCCAGCAGCCAAGATTTCACTACCGTTGTCTCAGATACGCAGTATTTT
CASSQDFTTVVSDTQYF
>TRBV14|-|-|TRBJ2-3|17
TGTGCCAGCAGCCAAGATGTCGGCCAGACTTACACAGATACGCAGTATTTT
CASSQDVGQTYTDTQYF
>TRBV7-9|-|-|TRBJ1-4|14
TGTGCCAGCAGCTTTGCAGGGGTTGTTGAAAAACTGTTTTTT
CASSFAGVVEKLFF
>TRBV11-2|-|-|TRBJ1-1|15
TGTGCCAGCAGCTTAGGGAATACAGGTACCACTGAAGCTTTCTTT
CASSLGNTGTTEAFF
>TRBV11-3|TRBD2|-|TRBJ2-5|15
TGTGCCAGCAGCTTTAGCGGGGGGGCCGTGGAGACCCAGTACTTC
CASSFSGGAVETQYF
>TRBV7-9|-|-|TRBJ2-3|15
TGTGCCAGCAGCCGCGTTCTAGGTAGCACAGATACGCAGTATTTT
CASSRVLGSTDTQYF
>TRBV7-6|-|-|TRBJ2-2|12
TGTGCCAGCAGCTTATTCGGCGGGGAGCTGTTTTTT
CASSLFGGELFF
>TRBV6-2/TRBV6-3|-|-|TRBJ2-2|13
TGTGCCAGCAGTTACCTGAACACCGGGGAGCTGTTTTTT
CASSYLNTGELFF
>TRBV7-9|TRBD1|-|TRBJ2-2|15
TGTGCCAGCAGCTTTCAGGGGGCGCGAACCGGGGAGCTGTTTTTT
CASSFQGARTGELFF
>TRBV5-5|-|-|TRBJ1-2|16
TGTGCCAGCAGCACCACCGGGACACGGTGGGTGGGAGGCTACACCTTC
CASSTTGTRWVGGYTF
>TRBV5-1|-|-|TRBJ1-6|14
TGCGCCAGCAGCTTGGAATTGACATACTCACCCCTCCACTTT
CASSLELTYSPLHF
>TRBV7-7|-|-|TRBJ1-2|13
TGTGCCAGCAGCCCGAGACAGTCCTATGGCTACACCTTC
CASSPRQSYGYTF
>TRBV10-1|TRBD1|-|TRBJ1-2|13
TGCGCCAGCCCCAGGGACAGGAGGTATGGCTACACCTTC
CASPRDRRYGYTF